This TCR beta chain derives from a study of blood T cell repertoires in COVID-19. Study-level background: PBMCs, B-cell-depleted T cells, or T cells provided the cDNA or gDNA that made up the material.

The method was immunoSEQ multiplex PCR; TCRdb's version includes in-frame clones alone and lacks a portion of them. The table shows some 260,000 clones, with around 90% occurring only once. Sample: peripheral blood. This clonotype was obtained from an elderly man with acute or convalescent COVID-19.

The CDR3 DNA follows: TGTGCCATCAGAACTAGCGGGAGGTCCTACGAGCAGTACTTC. It specifies CAIRTSGRSYEQYF. This chain uses TRBV10-3 with TRBJ2-7, with 12 bases lining up with TRBD2. The CDR3 has 14 residues. The V gene end was trimmed by 6 bases and the J gene end by 1 base; junction bases not matched to a gene: 1. Germline CDR1 ENHRY, CDR2 SYGVKD.